This T cell receptor (beta chain) was sequenced for a study of T-cell reconstitution after alpha-beta-depleted transplantation in children. Whole-study results and caveats: Day-60 TCRbeta diversity that was high in some patients was derived from surviving recipient T cells and thymic progenitors. Reportedly, alpha-beta T cells present about two months post-transplant originated from several hundred expanded clones of graft origin. Diversity and T-cell counts at one year after transplant derived mostly from new T cells.

This clonotype came up many times. Its antigen is undetermined. CDR1 is ENHRY, CDR2 SYGVKD, per germline. The CDR3 length is 15 residues. Trimming removed 0 bases at V and 3 bases at J, with 12 bases between. Unique molecular identifiers were used in preparing the TCRbeta library. Each CDR3 protein is one row after TCRdb ran MiXCR on the PCR reads. The sample shows about 300,000 distinct CDR3 sequences, 6% to 10% of them seen only once. The clonotype comes from a female patient aged 2-15 years who had a stem cell transplant for Fanconi anemia, so the T cells may come from the graft donor. V is TRBV10-3 and J is TRBJ2-7; D remains unclear. The sample consisted of peripheral blood, taken 360 days after TCRalphabeta/CD19-depleted stem cell transplant. The CDR3 spells CAISESGKSDYEQYF. The CDR3 bases are TGTGCCATCAGTGAGTCGGGGAAAAGTGACTACGAGCAGTACTTC.